These 14 T cell receptor beta chains came from one sample sequenced in a study of beta chain features in type 1 diabetes. Notes on the study in general: Shortening that was moderate but significant affected the TCRB CDR3s of Type 1 diabetes patients in all four CD4+ subsets.

These receptors are not linked to any known antigen. Investigators reverse transcribed all isolated RNA, so they sequenced expressed TCRB transcripts. Repertoires were generated with immunoSEQ multiplex PCR, while TCRdb's copy carries only in-frame clones and drops some. The table records approximately 250,000 clones, around 9.9% of them present only once. The material sequenced was naive CD4+ T cells from blood. Receptor source: a young man with type 1 diabetes.

The rearrangement links TRBV5-1 to TRBJ1-1; no definite D call. CDR3 length: 13 amino acids. With 0 bases removed from V and 5 bases from J, the gap between germline ends came to 8 bases. Germline V gene lookup returns CDR1 SGHRS and CDR2 YFSETQ. In nucleotides, the CDR3 is TGCGCCAGCAGCTTGGTGGAGGGTACTGAAGCTTTCTTT. Translated: CASSLVEGTEAFF.

The chain links TRBV7-9 to TRBJ2-7; 8 positions match TRBD1. Germline CDR1 and CDR2: SEHNR and FQNEAQ (reference sequence). Germline trimming cut 5 bases from V and 3 bases from J; bases unmatched to any gene: 6. This CDR3 has 14 amino acids. The CDR3 DNA reads TGTGCCAGCAGCGCGGGGACAGGCCACTACGAGCAGTACTTC. Translation: CASSAGTGHYEQYF.

The chain is built from TRBV6-6 and TRBJ1-5; D uncertain. V was trimmed by 0 bases and J by 4 bases, leaving 10 bases between them. Per the germline V gene, CDR1 is MNHNY and CDR2 is SVGAGI (reference sequence). The length of the CDR3 is 15 residues. CDR3 in DNA: TGTGCCAGCAGTTACTCGGGAGTCCAGAATCAGCCCCAGCATTTT. This translates into CASSYSGVQNQPQHF.

This clone has a handful of counts. J is TRBJ1-1 and V is TRBV2; TRBD1 might be the D (6 bases). Trimming took off 6 bases at V and 4 bases at J, with 12 bases between the two ends. The length of the CDR3 is 13 residues. The germline CDR1 and CDR2 sequences are SNHLY and FYNNEI. The CDR3: CASRYRAGTEAFF. CDR3 DNA sequence: TGTGCCAGCAGGTACAGGGCTGGCACTGAAGCTTTCTTT.

This clone was observed a few times. The rearrangement joins TRBV9 to TRBJ2-3; TRBD2 aligns across 12 bases. CDR3 size: 17 residues. CDR1 and CDR2 (germline): SGDLS, YYNGEE. V lost 4 bases to trimming and J lost 3 bases; unmatched junction nucleotides: 9. The CDR3 loop is CASSSRTSGDLTDTQYF. The CDR3 DNA reads TGTGCCAGCAGCTCTAGGACTAGCGGGGACTTGACAGATACGCAGTATTTT. The full variable domain, completed using reference TRBV9 and TRBJ2-3, is DSGVTQTPKHLITATGQRVTLRCSPRSGDLSVYWYQQSLDQGLQFLIQYYNGEERAKGNILERFSAQQFPDLHSELNLSSLELGDSALYFCASSSRTSGDLTDTQYFGPGTRLTVL.

The rearrangement links TRBV7-9 to TRBJ2-2; 8 bases are shared with TRBD1. This CDR3 region has 17 residues. The J segment lost 4 bases and the V segment lost 6 bases, leaving 13 bases of the junction unmatched. CDR1 is SEHNR and CDR2 is FQNEAQ in the germline V gene (reference sequence). The CDR3 reads CASRLSGTGVFTGELFF. CDR3 in DNA: TGTGCCAGCAGACTATCCGGGACAGGAGTCTTCACCGGGGAGCTGTTTTTT.

This clone has a handful of counts. CDR3 bases: TGTGCCAGCAGGGGACAGGGTGAGGGGAGCAATCAGCCCCAGCATTTT. This gives the protein CASRGQGEGSNQPQHF. This chain connects TRBV28 to TRBJ1-5; 9 positions match TRBD1. V dropped 6 bases and J dropped 1; count of bases not matched to a gene: 7. CDR1 MDHEN and CDR2 SYDVKM come from the germline V gene. The CDR3 sequence is 16 residues long.

This chain connects TRBV19 to TRBJ1-1; 10 positions match TRBD1. The CDR3 length is 15 residues. V was clipped by 4 bases and J by 0 bases; unmatched bases: 2. Germline CDR1 reads LNHDA; CDR2 reads SQIVND (reference sequence). In nucleotides, the CDR3 is TGTGCCAGTAGTAGACAGGGGGCTGTGAACACTGAAGCTTTCTTT. Translated, it gives CASSRQGAVNTEAFF.

The rearrangement links TRBV7-2 to TRBJ2-5; 10 bases fit TRBD1. CDR1 and CDR2 (germline): SGHTA, FQGNSA. This CDR3 has 16 amino acids. Trimming cost V 5 bases and J 1 base; bases outside gene matches: 7. This CDR3 is CASSPGQGGSQETQYF. The CDR3 nucleotides are TGTGCCAGCAGCCCCGGACAGGGGGGTTCCCAAGAGACCCAGTACTTC.

The rearrangement joins TRBV30 to TRBJ2-5, with D possibly matching TRBD2 (5 bases). Trimming pared 2 bases from V and 4 bases from J, leaving 17 bases between. This CDR3 is 15 amino acids long. CDR1 GTSNPN and CDR2 SVGIG come from the germline V gene (reference sequence). In DNA, the CDR3 is TGTGCCTGGAGTCCAGGCGTTTCCGGAGGAGAGACCCAGTACTTC. Translated: CAWSPGVSGGETQYF.

V gene TRBV5-4 combines with J gene TRBJ2-1, with 9 bases identical to TRBD2. V was pared by 3 bases and J by 8 bases, with 6 bases of the junction left unmatched. Germline V gene lookup returns CDR1 SGHNT and CDR2 YYREEE (reference sequence). The CDR3 has 14 amino acids. The CDR3 DNA sequence: TGTGCCAGCAGCTCGGCGGGGGGGCGAGATGAGCAGTTCTTC. This codes for CASSSAGGRDEQFF.

The chain has TRBV7-2 and TRBJ1-2; 8 bases map to TRBD1. V shed 5 bases, J shed 4 bases, and the junction held 3 bases outside the gene matches. Germline lookup yields CDR1 SGHTA and CDR2 FQGNSA. The CDR3 sequence is 13 residues long. CDR3 in DNA: TGTGCCAGCAGCCCGGGACAGGTCTATGGCTACACCTTC. This codes for CASSPGQVYGYTF. Combining the CDR3 with reference TRBV7-2 and TRBJ1-2 gives the whole variable domain GAGVSQSPSNKVTEKGKDVELRCDPISGHTALYWYRQSLGQGLEFLIYFQGNSAPDKSGLPSDRFSAERTGGSVSTLTIQRTQQEDSAVYLCASSPGQVYGYTFGSGTRLTVV.

The chain employs TRBV7-8 and TRBJ2-1, with TRBD2 matching over 10 bases. The V gene end was trimmed by 4 bases and the J gene end by 7 bases; junction bases not matched to a gene: 10. The length of the CDR3 is 16 residues. Germline lookup yields CDR1 SGHVS and CDR2 FQNEAQ. The CDR3 is CASSSPVSGGTNEQFF. The CDR3 bases are TGTGCCAGCAGCTCGCCGGTTAGCGGGGGGACTAATGAGCAGTTCTTC.

This chain links TRBV7-9 with TRBJ2-5, with 8 bases fitting TRBD2. V was pared by 1 base and J by 2 bases, with 3 bases of the junction left unmatched. The CDR3 contains 15 residues. The germline gives CDR1 SEHNR, CDR2 FQNEAQ (reference sequence). The CDR3 region has the DNA TGTGCCAGCAGCTTAGTGCGGGGGGAACAAGAGACCCAGTACTTC. This codes for CASSLVRGEQETQYF.